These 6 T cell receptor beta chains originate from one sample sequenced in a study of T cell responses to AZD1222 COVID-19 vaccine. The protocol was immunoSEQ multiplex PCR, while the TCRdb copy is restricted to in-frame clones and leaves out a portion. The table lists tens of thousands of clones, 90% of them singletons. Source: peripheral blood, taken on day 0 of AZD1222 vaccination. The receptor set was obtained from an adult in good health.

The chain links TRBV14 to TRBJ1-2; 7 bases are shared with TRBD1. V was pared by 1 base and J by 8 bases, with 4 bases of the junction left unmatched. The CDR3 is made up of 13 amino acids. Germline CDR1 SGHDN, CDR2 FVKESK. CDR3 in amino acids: CASSQASTGGYTF. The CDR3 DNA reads TGTGCCAGCAGCCAAGCCTCGACAGGGGGCTACACCTTC. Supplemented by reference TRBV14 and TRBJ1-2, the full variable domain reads EAGVTQFPSHSVIEKGQTVTLRCDPISGHDNLYWYRRVMGKEIKFLLHFVKESKQDESGMPNNRFLAERTGGTYSTLKVQPAELEDSGVYFCASSQASTGGYTFGSGTRLTVV.

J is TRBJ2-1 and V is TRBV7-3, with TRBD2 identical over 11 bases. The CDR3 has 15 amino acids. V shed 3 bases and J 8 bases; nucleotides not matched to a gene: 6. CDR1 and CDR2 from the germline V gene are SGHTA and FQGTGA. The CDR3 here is CASSFGTSGRDEQFF. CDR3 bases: TGTGCCAGCAGCTTCGGGACTAGCGGAAGGGATGAGCAGTTCTTC.

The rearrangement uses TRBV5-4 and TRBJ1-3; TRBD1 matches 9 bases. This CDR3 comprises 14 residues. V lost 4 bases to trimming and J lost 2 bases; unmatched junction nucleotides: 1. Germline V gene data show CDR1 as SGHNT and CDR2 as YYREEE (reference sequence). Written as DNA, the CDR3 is TGTGCCAGCAGCGGGGACAGGGCTGGAAACACCATATATTTT. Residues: CASSGDRAGNTIYF.

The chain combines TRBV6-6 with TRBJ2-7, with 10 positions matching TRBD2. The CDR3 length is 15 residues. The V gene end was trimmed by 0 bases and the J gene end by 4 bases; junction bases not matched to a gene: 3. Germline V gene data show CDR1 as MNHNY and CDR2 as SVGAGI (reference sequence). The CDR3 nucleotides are TGTGCCAGCAGTTACTCCGCTAGCGGGAGTTACGAGCAGTACTTC. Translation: CASSYSASGSYEQYF.

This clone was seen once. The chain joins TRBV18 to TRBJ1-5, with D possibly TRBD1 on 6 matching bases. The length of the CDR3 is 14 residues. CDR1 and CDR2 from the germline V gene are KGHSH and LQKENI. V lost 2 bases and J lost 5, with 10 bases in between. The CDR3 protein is CASSPVRGDQPQHF. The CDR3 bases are TGTGCCAGCTCACCAGTAAGGGGGGATCAGCCCCAGCATTTT.

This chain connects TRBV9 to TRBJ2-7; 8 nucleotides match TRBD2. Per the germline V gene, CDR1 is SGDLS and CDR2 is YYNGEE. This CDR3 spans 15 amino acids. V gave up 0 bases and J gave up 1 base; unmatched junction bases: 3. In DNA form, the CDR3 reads TGTGCCAGCAGCGTAGGGACTAGCAGGTCCTACGAGCAGTACTTC. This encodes CASSVGTSRSYEQYF.